What follows are 21 T cell receptor beta chains derived from one specimen sequenced in a study of radiotherapy plus CTLA-4 blockade in lung cancer. Sequencing was performed with immunoSEQ multiplex PCR; in TCRdb, only in-frame clones are kept and a portion is missing. This sample has some 51,000 clones; 79% occur once, and the top ten carry 6.5% to 10%. The specimen was peripheral blood, collected from a patient treated with radiotherapy plus ipilimumab. The receptors stem from a human donor with non-small cell lung cancer who had a complete response to radiotherapy plus ipilimumab.

The gene calls are TRBV29-1 and TRBJ1-2, with 12 bases that match TRBD1. Losses at the gene ends were 4 bases for V and 8 bases for J; bases not matched to a gene: 8. Germline-derived CDR1 and CDR2 are SQVTM and ANQGSEA. This CDR3 contains 14 residues. The CDR3 loop reads CSVAKGQGAGGYTF. The CDR3 nucleotides read TGCAGCGTTGCCAAGGGACAGGGGGCAGGAGGCTACACCTTC.

The gene calls are TRBV7-9 and TRBJ1-2, with 7 bases aligning to TRBD1. This CDR3 has 16 amino acids. Germline CDR1 SEHNR, CDR2 FQNEAQ (reference sequence). V shed 1 base and J 6 bases; nucleotides not matched to a gene: 11. CDR3 sequence: CASSLEKPGTDHGYTF. CDR3 DNA: TGTGCCAGCAGCTTAGAGAAACCCGGGACAGACCATGGCTACACCTTC.

The chain joins TRBV18 to TRBJ1-1; no clear D gene. The V gene's germline CDR1 is KGHSH and CDR2 LQKENI. The CDR3 is made up of 16 amino acids. Between the trimmed V and J ends, which lost 3 bases and 6 bases, there was a span of 20 bases. The CDR3 spells CASSPPLDFGYAEAFF. The CDR3 DNA reads as TGTGCCAGCTCACCGCCCTTGGACTTTGGGTATGCTGAAGCTTTCTTT.

This chain joins TRBV5-1 and TRBJ2-5; tentatively, D is TRBD2 (5 bases). The V gene's germline CDR1 is SGHRS and CDR2 YFSETQ. CDR3 length: 13 amino acids. Trimming took off 0 bases at V and 5 bases at J, with 8 bases between the two ends. The CDR3 reads CASSLGRGETQYF. CDR3 nucleotide sequence: TGCGCCAGCAGCTTGGGAAGAGGGGAGACCCAGTACTTC.

This chain uses TRBV5-1 with TRBJ2-1, with D unclear. From germline, CDR1 is SGHRS and CDR2 YFSETQ. This CDR3 has 12 residues. V shed 0 bases and J shed 7 bases, with 5 bases lying between them. The CDR3: CASSLGLNEQFF. The CDR3 coding sequence is TGCGCCAGCAGCTTGGGGCTGAATGAGCAGTTCTTC.

This rearrangement joins TRBV2 to TRBJ2-7; 9 bases fit TRBD1. CDR3 length: 15 amino acids. Germline V lookup: CDR1 SNHLY, CDR2 FYNNEI. V gave up 7 bases and J gave up 6 bases; unmatched junction bases: 13. The CDR3 region has the DNA TGTGCCAGCACTAAAGCGGGACAGGGTCGGGTCGAGCAGTACTTC. Its protein is CASTKAGQGRVEQYF.

The V gene is TRBV6-5, the J gene TRBJ1-1; the match to TRBD1 covers 9 bases. With 5 bases clipped from V and 4 bases from J, the junction kept 8 bases outside the gene matches. CDR1 and CDR2 from the germline V gene are MNHEY and SVGAGI. There are 15 residues in the CDR3. The CDR3 region is CASSNGDRVGTEAFF. CDR3 sequence (DNA): TGTGCCAGCAGTAACGGGGACAGGGTTGGCACTGAAGCTTTCTTT.

Points on this clone: At one end, the junction sequence differs from germline, possibly due to a read error. The V and J genes are TRBV7-7 and TRBJ1-4; possibly TRBD1 for D (6 bases). Germline CDR1 SSHAT, CDR2 FNYEAQ (reference sequence). This CDR3 region has 16 residues. CDR3 region: CASSHLPAGEGEKLFF. CDR3 sequence (DNA): TGTGCTAGCAGCCACCTCCCGGCAGGGGAAGGTGAAAAACTGTTTTTT.

The chain is built from TRBV7-8 and TRBJ1-3; D not certain. Germline assignment: CDR1 SGHVS and CDR2 FQNEAQ. CDR3 length: 14 residues. The ends were cut back, 2 bases at V and 0 bases at J, with 5 bases in the middle. The CDR3 DNA is TGTGCCAGCAGCTTATTCAGCTCTGGAAACACCATATATTTT. Encoded protein: CASSLFSSGNTIYF.

This clone is a singleton in its sample. The chain has TRBV25-1 and TRBJ2-1; 9 nucleotides agree with TRBD1. Trimming cost V 5 bases and J 0 bases; bases outside gene matches: 11. Germline CDR1 and CDR2: MGHDK and SYGVNS. This CDR3 has 18 amino acids. The CDR3 region is CASSSPPGQGSSYNEQFF. CDR3 nucleotide sequence: TGTGCCAGCAGTTCCCCTCCGGGACAGGGAAGCTCCTACAATGAGCAGTTCTTC.

In this sample, this clone turned up a few times. The chain carries TRBV7-9 and TRBJ2-5; 7 nucleotides line up with TRBD1. Germline CDR1 reads SEHNR; CDR2 reads FQNEAQ (reference sequence). The CDR3 consists of 14 residues. V was pared by 3 bases and J by 9 bases, with 10 bases of the junction left unmatched. DNA for the CDR3: TGTGCCAGCAGCTTTAGGACAGGCCGGGCGGCCCAGTACTTC. Translating it yields CASSFRTGRAAQYF.

The CDR3 coding sequence is TGTGCCAGCAGCTTAATAGGACAGGGACTCTTCGGTGGAAACACCATATATTTT. It codes for CASSLIGQGLFGGNTIYF. The rearrangement joins TRBV7-2 to TRBJ1-3; TRBD1 agrees at 8 bases. Trimming at V came to 2 bases and at J to 3 bases, leaving 12 bases not matched to a gene. The CDR3 is made up of 18 amino acids. Germline V CDR1 and CDR2: SGHTA, FQGNSA.

This clone appeared a few times. This chain joins TRBV2 and TRBJ1-1; tentatively, D is TRBD1 (5 bases). The CDR3 runs 13 residues. V lost 5 bases and J lost 5, with 12 bases in between. The V gene's germline CDR1 is SNHLY and CDR2 FYNNEI. The CDR3 region has the DNA TGTGCCAGCAGTCCTACGGGGGTTACTGAAGCTTTCTTT. This codes for CASSPTGVTEAFF.

The chain employs TRBV28 and TRBJ1-5, with 12 positions matching TRBD1. The trim removed 7 bases at V and 1 base at J, leaving 11 bases unmatched. The germline gives CDR1 MDHEN, CDR2 SYDVKM. CDR3 length: 18 amino acids. The DNA of the CDR3 is TGTGCCAGCAAGAAGGGGACAGGGGGCGCGAAGAGCAATCAGCCCCAGCATTTT. Encoded protein: CASKKGTGGAKSNQPQHF. The complete variable domain, with remaining parts taken from reference TRBV28 and TRBJ1-5, reads DVKVTQSSRYLVKRTGEKVFLECVQDMDHENMFWYRQDPGLGLRLIYFSYDVKMKEKGDIPEGYSVSREKKERFSLILESASTNQTSMYLCASKKGTGGAKSNQPQHFGDGTRLSIL.

V is TRBV7-9 and J is TRBJ1-1; TRBD1 might be the D (5 bases). Germline V gene data show CDR1 as SEHNR and CDR2 as FQNEAQ (reference sequence). Deletions cut 2 bases from V and 8 bases from J, with 12 bases between. This CDR3 comprises 13 residues. The CDR3 spells CASSLPGIKEAFF. The CDR3 coding sequence is TGTGCCAGCAGCTTACCAGGGATTAAGGAAGCTTTCTTT.

This clone was found a few times. The chain links TRBV19 to TRBJ1-5; maybe TRBD1 (5 bases). The CDR3 has 13 residues. V dropped 7 bases and J dropped 3 bases, with 10 bases sitting between them. CDR1 is LNHDA, CDR2 SQIVND, per germline (reference sequence). In DNA, the CDR3 is TGTGCCAGTAAGCAGGGTATCAATCAGCCCCAGCATTTT. This gives the protein CASKQGINQPQHF.

The V call is TRBV2, the J call TRBJ2-7; D possibly corresponds to TRBD1 (6 bases). Germline-derived CDR1 and CDR2 are SNHLY and FYNNEI. The CDR3 loop spans 15 amino acids. The ends were cut back, 8 bases at V and 3 bases at J, with 20 bases in the middle. This CDR3 reads CASGGHSRGGYEQYF. CDR3 sequence (DNA): TGTGCCAGCGGGGGACATTCCAGAGGGGGCTACGAGCAGTACTTC.

The chain recombines TRBV10-1 with TRBJ1-1; the match to TRBD1 covers 7 bases. V lost 8 bases and J lost 4; bases outside the gene matches: 7. CDR1 and CDR2 (germline): WNHNN, SYGVQD (reference sequence). The CDR3 sequence is 13 residues long. The CDR3, as DNA: TGCGCCAGCGGAGCAGGGGGAGCCACTGAAGCTTTCTTT. Translating it yields CASGAGGATEAFF.

V and J are TRBV10-2 and TRBJ1-6; 8 bases are shared with TRBD1. Germline CDR1 and CDR2: WSHSY and SAAADI. The CDR3 runs 14 residues. J gave up 9 bases and V 7 bases, and 8 bases lay outside the gene matches. CDR3 residues: CASKFGTGRSPLHF. The DNA for the CDR3 is TGCGCCAGCAAATTTGGGACAGGTCGTTCACCCCTCCACTTT.

This clone appeared once. The rearrangement uses TRBV19 and TRBJ2-2; D unclear. The CDR3 covers 14 residues. Trimming took off 10 bases at V and 0 bases at J, with 12 bases between the two ends. CDR1 LNHDA and CDR2 SQIVND come from the germline V gene (reference sequence). The DNA of the CDR3 is TGTGCCACCCCCTCTGCGGCGAACACCGGGGAGCTGTTTTTT. Translating gives CATPSAANTGELFF.

V usage is TRBV29-1 and J usage is TRBJ1-2; weak D call: TRBD1 (6 bases). The CDR3 has 13 residues. In germline, CDR1 is SQVTM, CDR2 ANQGSEA. Trimming cost V 2 bases and J 7 bases, with 14 bases left between them. CDR3 residues: CSVETGRGSGYTF. CDR3 coding DNA: TGCAGCGTTGAAACAGGGAGAGGAAGTGGCTACACCTTC.